Sequencing of this TCR beta chain was carried out in a study of multiple sclerosis patients with progressive multifocal leukoencephalopathy. Time point specified: 12 to 13 months of natalizumab therapy. V was cut by 3 bases and J by 16 bases, with 10 bases left in between. The V gene's germline CDR1 is GTSNPN and CDR2 SVGIG (reference sequence). The CDR3 loop spans 10 amino acids. Sequencing was performed with immunoSEQ multiplex PCR; in TCRdb, only in-frame clones are kept and a portion is missing. The top ten hold about 1.3% of the sample, which has tens of thousands of clones, nearly 90% seen once.

The sample was PBMCs, taken from a patient treated with natalizumab. The source is a human donor with multiple sclerosis. The chain employs TRBV30 and TRBJ1-6; D is ambiguous. The chain's CDR3 is CAWRDYLLHF. The CDR3 DNA sequence: TGTGCCTGGAGGGACTACCTTCTCCACTTT.